This TCR beta chain is from a study of beta chain features in type 1 diabetes. Expressed TCRB transcripts were sequenced because the entire RNA isolate underwent reverse transcription. The data were produced by immunoSEQ multiplex PCR, yet TCRdb's version contains in-frame clones alone and is incomplete. This sample has around 450,000 clones; around 10% occur once, and the top ten carry 0.035% to 0.05%. This clone was counted only a few times. The sequence was collected from a woman between 18 and 30 years old in good health. The sample comprised naive CD4+ T cells from blood.

The CDR3 DNA follows: TGTGCCAGCAGCTCGTGGACTAGCGGGACCATGACAGAGACCCAGTACTTC. It specifies CASSSWTSGTMTETQYF. The rearrangement joins TRBV9 to TRBJ2-5; 12 bases map to TRBD2. The ends lost 4 bases at V and 4 bases at J; junction bases unmatched: 11. The CDR3 extends over 17 amino acids. CDR1 is SGDLS, CDR2 YYNGEE, per germline.